What follows is one T cell receptor beta chain and its context. Repertoires were generated with immunoSEQ multiplex PCR, while TCRdb's copy carries only in-frame clones and drops some. The data show under 85,000 clones, around 85% seen once. This entry comes from a study of blood T cell repertoires in COVID-19. The sequencing sample was made of peripheral blood. The TCR originated in a man aged 40-50 years with COVID-19, enrolled during active disease.

CDR3 bases: TGTGCCAGCAGTCGGACAGGGAACGGGGAGCTGTTTTTT. Translation: CASSRTGNGELFF. V is TRBV7-2 and J is TRBJ2-2; 8 nucleotides line up with TRBD1. The CDR3 has 13 residues. Germline values: CDR1 SGHTA, CDR2 FQGNSA. V was pared by 6 bases and J by 7 bases, with 4 bases of the junction left unmatched.